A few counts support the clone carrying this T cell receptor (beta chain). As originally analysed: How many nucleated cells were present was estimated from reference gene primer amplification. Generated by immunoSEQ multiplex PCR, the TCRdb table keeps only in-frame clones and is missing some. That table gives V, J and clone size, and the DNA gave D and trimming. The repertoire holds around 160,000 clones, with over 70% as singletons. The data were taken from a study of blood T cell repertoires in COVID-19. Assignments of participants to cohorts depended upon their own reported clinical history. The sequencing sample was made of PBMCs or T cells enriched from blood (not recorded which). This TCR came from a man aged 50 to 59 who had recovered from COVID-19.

The CDR3 here is CASSFEQGAGETQYF. CDR3 coding DNA: TGTGCCAGCAGCTTTGAACAGGGGGCAGGAGAGACCCAGTACTTC. The V call is TRBV7-9, the J call TRBJ2-5, with 9 bases lining up with TRBD1. Germline V CDR1 and CDR2: SEHNR, FQNEAQ (reference sequence). CDR3 length: 15 amino acids. V lost 3 bases, J lost 4 bases, and 6 bases stayed unmatched.